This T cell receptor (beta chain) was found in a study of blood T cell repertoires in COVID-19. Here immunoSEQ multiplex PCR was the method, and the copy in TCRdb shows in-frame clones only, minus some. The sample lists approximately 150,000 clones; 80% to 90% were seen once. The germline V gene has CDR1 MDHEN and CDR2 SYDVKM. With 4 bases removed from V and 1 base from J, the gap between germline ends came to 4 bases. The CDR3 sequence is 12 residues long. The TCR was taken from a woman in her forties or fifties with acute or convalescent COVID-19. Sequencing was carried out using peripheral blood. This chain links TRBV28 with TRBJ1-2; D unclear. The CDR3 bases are TGTGCCAGCAGTTCTAATAACTATGGCTACACCTTC. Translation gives CASSSNNYGYTF.